This T cell receptor beta chain was captured in a study of naive and memory T cell subsets. The library had UMIs added by 3' ligation of an oligonucleotide to TCR cDNA. Whole blood, around 2.5 ml, came from adult healthy volunteers. This clonotype has at least ten counts. The SP2 primer and nested alpha and beta constant region primers amplified ligated cDNA in four rounds. Reverse transcription of blood and skin TCR RNA was primed at alpha and beta constant regions. TCRdb recomputed calls from the 5' RACE reads with MiXCR, one row per CDR3 protein. The sample holds about 57,000 distinct CDR3 sequences; more than 7.5% are singletons and the top ten take nearly 10%. This clonotype originated in a female donor in good health.

The CDR3 DNA reads TGCAGCGTGCGACAGACTGCGAACACTGAAGCTTTCTTT. Translated, it gives CSVRQTANTEAFF. The chain joins TRBV29-1 to TRBJ1-1; weak D call: TRBD1 (5 bases). Germline lookup yields CDR1 SQVTM and CDR2 ANQGSEA. V was shortened by 6 bases and J by 1 base, with 12 bases between the two germline ends. This CDR3 has 13 residues.